The 8 T cell receptor beta chains listed next were all sequenced from one sample in a study of blood T cells in healthy people across ages. It was with a sample-barcoded 5' primer and a J-beta primer mix that a second PCR of about 6 to 12 cycles was run. TCRdb itself ran the 5' RACE reads through MiXCR, one entry per CDR3 protein. The sample shows some 930,000 distinct CDR3 sequences, about 27% of them seen only once. The sample was also linked to a second study, of T cells of mothers and their children.

What was sequenced was blood. The receptors shown here come from a woman in her thirties or forties in good health.

Many counts were recorded for this clonotype. The V gene is TRBV6-4, the J gene TRBJ2-1, with 16 positions matching TRBD2. V lost 6 bases to trimming and J lost 8 bases; unmatched junction nucleotides: 10. Per the germline V gene, CDR1 is MRHNA and CDR2 is SNTAGT. CDR3 length: 17 amino acids. The CDR3 loop reads CASSGGTSGGDYHEQFF. In DNA form, the CDR3 reads TGTGCCAGCAGCGGCGGGACTAGCGGGGGGGATTACCATGAGCAGTTCTTC.

This clonotype was seen more than once but under ten times. The V call is TRBV4-3, the J call TRBJ2-2; D is possibly TRBD1 or TRBD2 (7 bases each). Trimming pared 0 bases from V and 7 bases from J, leaving 12 bases between. Germline V lookup: CDR1 LGHNA, CDR2 YSLEER. The CDR3 is made up of 15 amino acids. CDR3 DNA: TGCGCCAGCAGCCAAGACCCAGGGGGGGTCGGGGAGCTGTTTTTT. It translates to CASSQDPGGVGELFF.

The chain carries TRBV20-1 and TRBJ1-2; possible D gene TRBD1, 5 bases. The ends were cut back, 0 bases at V and 2 bases at J, with 13 bases in the middle. Germline V lookup: CDR1 DFQATT, CDR2 SNEGSKA (reference sequence). CDR3 size: 15 residues. CDR3 loop: CSARDFGTVNYGYTF. The CDR3 DNA reads TGCAGTGCTAGAGATTTTGGGACGGTGAACTATGGCTACACCTTC.

Regarding this clonotype: A much larger clone lies a single base off, so this may be a read error. The genes are TRBV20-1 and TRBJ2-5; D perhaps matches TRBD2 (6 bases). This CDR3 region has 14 residues. Germline-derived CDR1 and CDR2 are DFQATT and SNEGSKA (reference sequence). V was clipped by 5 bases and J by 5 bases, with 18 bases between them. CDR3 sequence reads: CSAVPPPAGETQYF. The CDR3 nucleotides read TGCAGTGCTGTCCCTCCTCCCGCGGGGGAGACCCAGTACTTC.

This clonotype was seen repeatedly, ten times or more. This sequence joins TRBV7-2 and TRBJ2-1; perhaps TRBD1 as D (7 bases). With 3 bases removed from V and 4 bases from J, the gap between germline ends came to 19 bases. The CDR3 consists of 17 residues. The germline gives CDR1 SGHTA, CDR2 FQGNSA. The CDR3: CASSFQATGRSYNEQFF. The CDR3, as DNA: TGTGCCAGCAGCTTCCAAGCGACAGGGAGGTCGTACAATGAGCAGTTCTTC.

In its sample, this clonotype was seen many times. The chain links TRBV12-5 to TRBJ2-7; 9 bases fit TRBD2. The length of the CDR3 is 13 residues. Germline V gene sequence: CDR1 LGHNT, CDR2 FRNRAP. The V segment lost 4 bases and the J segment 7 bases; nucleotides outside the gene matches: 5. As DNA, the CDR3 is TGTGCTAGTGGTTCCGGGCGGGGGGGAGAGCAGTACTTC. It yields the protein CASGSGRGGEQYF.

This clonotype was counted a few times. The rearrangement joins TRBV4-3 to TRBJ2-2; TRBD2 matches at 8 bases. Per germline, CDR1 LGHNA and CDR2 YSLEER. With V trimmed by 2 bases and J by 0 bases, 2 bases remained unmatched. The CDR3 runs to 16 residues. CDR3 in amino acids: CASSQLAGTNTGELFF. In DNA form, the CDR3 reads TGCGCCAGCAGCCAACTAGCGGGCACGAACACCGGGGAGCTGTTTTTT.

This clonotype was counted between two and nine times. The V call is TRBV27, the J call TRBJ1-6; 7 bases match TRBD1. Germline assignment: CDR1 MNHEY and CDR2 SMNVEV (reference sequence). With V trimmed by 5 bases and J by 8 bases, 9 bases remained unmatched. This CDR3 is 15 amino acids long. In nucleotides, the CDR3 is TGTGCCAGCAGTCTACAGGGGAGGGTATATTCACCCCTCCACTTT. This translates into CASSLQGRVYSPLHF.